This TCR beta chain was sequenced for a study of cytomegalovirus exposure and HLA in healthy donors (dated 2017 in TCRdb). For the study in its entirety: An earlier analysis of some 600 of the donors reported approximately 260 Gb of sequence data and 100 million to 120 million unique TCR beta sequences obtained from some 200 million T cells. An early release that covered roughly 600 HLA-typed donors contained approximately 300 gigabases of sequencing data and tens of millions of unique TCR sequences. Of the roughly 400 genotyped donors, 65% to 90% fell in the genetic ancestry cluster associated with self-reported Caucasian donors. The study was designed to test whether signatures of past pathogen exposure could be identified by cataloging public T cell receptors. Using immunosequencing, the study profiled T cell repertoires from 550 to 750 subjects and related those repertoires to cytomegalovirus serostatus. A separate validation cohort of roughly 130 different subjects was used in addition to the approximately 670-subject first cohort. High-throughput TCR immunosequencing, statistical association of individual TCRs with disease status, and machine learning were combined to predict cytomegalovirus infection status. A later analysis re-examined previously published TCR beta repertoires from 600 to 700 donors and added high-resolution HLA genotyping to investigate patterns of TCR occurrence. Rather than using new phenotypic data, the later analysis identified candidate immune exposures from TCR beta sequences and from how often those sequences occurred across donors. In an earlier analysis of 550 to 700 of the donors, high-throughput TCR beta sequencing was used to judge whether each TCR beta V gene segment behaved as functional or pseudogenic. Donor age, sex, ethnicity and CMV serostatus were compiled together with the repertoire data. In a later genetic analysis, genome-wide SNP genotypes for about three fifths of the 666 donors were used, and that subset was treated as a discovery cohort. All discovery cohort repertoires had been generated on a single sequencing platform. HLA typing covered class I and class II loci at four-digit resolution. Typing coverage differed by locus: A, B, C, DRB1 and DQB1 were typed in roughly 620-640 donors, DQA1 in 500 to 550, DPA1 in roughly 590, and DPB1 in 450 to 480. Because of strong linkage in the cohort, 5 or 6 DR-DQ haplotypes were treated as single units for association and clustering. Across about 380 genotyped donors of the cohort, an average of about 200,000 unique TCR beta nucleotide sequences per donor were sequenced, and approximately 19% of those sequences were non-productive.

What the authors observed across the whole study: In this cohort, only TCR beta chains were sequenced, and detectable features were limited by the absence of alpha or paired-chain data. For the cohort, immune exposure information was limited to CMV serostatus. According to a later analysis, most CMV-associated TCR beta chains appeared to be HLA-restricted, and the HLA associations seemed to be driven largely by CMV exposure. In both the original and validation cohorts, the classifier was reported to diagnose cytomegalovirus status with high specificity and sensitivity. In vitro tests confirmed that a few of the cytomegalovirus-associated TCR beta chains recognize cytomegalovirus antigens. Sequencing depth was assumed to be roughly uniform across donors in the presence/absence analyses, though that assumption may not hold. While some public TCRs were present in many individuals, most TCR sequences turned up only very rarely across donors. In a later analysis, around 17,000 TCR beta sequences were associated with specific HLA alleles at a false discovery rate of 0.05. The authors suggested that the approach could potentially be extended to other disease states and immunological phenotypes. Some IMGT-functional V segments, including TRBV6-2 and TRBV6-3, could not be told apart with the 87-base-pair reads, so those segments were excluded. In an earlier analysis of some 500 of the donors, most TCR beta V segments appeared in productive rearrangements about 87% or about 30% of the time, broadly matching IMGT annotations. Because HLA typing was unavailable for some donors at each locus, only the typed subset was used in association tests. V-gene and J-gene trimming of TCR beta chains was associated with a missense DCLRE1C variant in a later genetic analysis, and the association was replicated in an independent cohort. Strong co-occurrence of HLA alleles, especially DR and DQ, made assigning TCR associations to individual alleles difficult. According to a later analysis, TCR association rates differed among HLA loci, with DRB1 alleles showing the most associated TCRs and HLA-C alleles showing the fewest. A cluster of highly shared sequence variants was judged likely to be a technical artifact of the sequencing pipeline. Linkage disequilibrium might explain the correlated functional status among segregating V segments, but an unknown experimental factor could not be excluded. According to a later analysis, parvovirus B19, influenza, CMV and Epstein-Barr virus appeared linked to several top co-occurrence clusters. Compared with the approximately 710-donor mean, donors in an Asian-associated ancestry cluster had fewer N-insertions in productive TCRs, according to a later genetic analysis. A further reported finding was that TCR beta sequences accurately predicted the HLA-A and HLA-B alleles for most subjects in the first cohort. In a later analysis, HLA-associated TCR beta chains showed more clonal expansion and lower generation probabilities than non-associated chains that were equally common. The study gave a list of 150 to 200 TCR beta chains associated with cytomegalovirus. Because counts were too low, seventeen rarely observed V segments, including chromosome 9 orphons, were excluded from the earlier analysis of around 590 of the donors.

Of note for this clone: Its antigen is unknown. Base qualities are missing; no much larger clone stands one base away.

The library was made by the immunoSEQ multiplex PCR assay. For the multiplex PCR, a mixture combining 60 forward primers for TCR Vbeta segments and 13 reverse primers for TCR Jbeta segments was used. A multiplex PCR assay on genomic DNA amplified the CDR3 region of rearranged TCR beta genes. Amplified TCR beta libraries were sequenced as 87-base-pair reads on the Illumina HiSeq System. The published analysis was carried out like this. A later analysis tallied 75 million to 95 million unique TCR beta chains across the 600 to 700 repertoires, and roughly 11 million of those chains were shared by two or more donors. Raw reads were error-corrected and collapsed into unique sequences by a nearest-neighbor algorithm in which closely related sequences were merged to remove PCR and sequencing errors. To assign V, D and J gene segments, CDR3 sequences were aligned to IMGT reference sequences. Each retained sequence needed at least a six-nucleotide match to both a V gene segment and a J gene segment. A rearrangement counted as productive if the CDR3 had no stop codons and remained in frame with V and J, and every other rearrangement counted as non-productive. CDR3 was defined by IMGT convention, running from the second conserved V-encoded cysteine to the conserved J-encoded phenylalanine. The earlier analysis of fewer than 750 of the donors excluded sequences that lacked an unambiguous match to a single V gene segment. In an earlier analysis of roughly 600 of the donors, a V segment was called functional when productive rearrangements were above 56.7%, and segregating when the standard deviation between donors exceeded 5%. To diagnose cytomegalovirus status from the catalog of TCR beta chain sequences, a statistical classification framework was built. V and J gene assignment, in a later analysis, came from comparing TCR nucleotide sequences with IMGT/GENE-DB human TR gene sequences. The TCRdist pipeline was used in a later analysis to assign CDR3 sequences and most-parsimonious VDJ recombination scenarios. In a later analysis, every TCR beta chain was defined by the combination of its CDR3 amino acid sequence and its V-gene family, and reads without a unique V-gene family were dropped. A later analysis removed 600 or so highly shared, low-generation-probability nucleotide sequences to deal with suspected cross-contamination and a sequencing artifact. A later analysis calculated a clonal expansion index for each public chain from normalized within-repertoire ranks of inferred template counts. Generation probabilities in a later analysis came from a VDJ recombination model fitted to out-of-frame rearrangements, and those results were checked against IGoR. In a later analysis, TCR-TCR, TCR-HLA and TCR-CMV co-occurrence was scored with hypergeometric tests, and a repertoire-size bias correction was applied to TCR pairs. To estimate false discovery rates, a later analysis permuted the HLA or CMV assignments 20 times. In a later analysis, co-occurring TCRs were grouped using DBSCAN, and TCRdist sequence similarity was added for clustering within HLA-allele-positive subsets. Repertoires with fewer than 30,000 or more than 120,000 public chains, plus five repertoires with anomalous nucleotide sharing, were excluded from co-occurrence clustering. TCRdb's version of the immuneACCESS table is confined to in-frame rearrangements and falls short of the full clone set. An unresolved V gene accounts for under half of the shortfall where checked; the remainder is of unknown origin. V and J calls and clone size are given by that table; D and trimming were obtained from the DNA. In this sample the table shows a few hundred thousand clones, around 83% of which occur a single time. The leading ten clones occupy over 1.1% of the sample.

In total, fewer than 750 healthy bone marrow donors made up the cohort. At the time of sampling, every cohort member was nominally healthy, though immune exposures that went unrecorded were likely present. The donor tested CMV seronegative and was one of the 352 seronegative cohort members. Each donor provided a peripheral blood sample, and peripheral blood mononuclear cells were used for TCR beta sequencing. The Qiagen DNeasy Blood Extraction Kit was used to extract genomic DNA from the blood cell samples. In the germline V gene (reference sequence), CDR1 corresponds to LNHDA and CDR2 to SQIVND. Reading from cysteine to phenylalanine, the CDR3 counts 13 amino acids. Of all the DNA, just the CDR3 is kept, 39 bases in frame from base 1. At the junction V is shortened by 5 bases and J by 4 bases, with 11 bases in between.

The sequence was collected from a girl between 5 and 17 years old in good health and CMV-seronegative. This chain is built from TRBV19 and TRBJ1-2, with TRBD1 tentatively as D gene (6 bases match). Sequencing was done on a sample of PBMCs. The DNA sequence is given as TGTGCCAGTAGTGAGGGGGACCTCTATGGCTACACCTTC. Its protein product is CASSEGDLYGYTF.